This T cell receptor (beta chain) came from a study of T-cell memory formation after mild COVID-19. About the research overall: TCR clusters were largely donor specific.

TCRdb used MiXCR to reprocess the 5' RACE reads, holding one entry per CDR3 protein. This sample yields more than 70,000 distinct CDR3 sequences, of which roughly 14% are seen a single time; 30% to 35% belongs to the top ten. V was pared by 2 bases and J by 6 bases, with 5 bases of the junction left unmatched. Germline CDR1 and CDR2: MNHEY and SVGAGI. CDR3 length: 15 residues. In this sample, this clonotype turned up a few times. Material for sequencing was PBMCs or a T cell subset sorted from them (not recorded which). The gene calls are TRBV6-5 and TRBJ2-1, with 9 positions matching TRBD1. The source is an adult woman who had mild COVID-19 (a few samples of this study predate the infection). Cell type and time point are not known. CDR3 amino acids: CASSYGTGQGNEQFF. As DNA, the CDR3 is TGTGCCAGCAGTTACGGGACAGGGCAGGGCAATGAGCAGTTCTTC.